This T cell receptor beta chain is drawn from a study of T cell repertoires in cytomegalovirus infection. Study information: Public TCR beta signature analysis indicated the presence of both CMV infection and matching HLA type.

Of note for this clonotype: Its antigen is unidentified. This could be a read error, since a much larger clone is one nucleotide away.

Broader study findings: In two of eight donors, the top clonotype was HLA-C-restricted CMV-specific.

TCRdb re-called the reads through MiXCR, storing one row per CDR3 protein. The table records approximately 1,000,000 distinct CDR3 sequences, roughly 31% of them present only once. The TCR sequence derives from a human donor in good health (CMV status not recorded). Some clones in this sample may be carry-over from other donors' samples. The sample here was cultured CD8+ T cells from PBMCs, taken from culture after CMV antigen stimulation.

The CDR3 protein is CASSSPYWGVDTDTQYF. CDR3 sequence (DNA): TGTGCCAGCAGTTCCCCCTACTGGGGGGTGGACACAGATACGCAGTATTTT. J is TRBJ2-3 and V is TRBV12-3 or TRBV12-4, with D possibly matching TRBD2 (6 bases). CDR3 length: 17 residues. Between the trimmed V and J ends, which lost 4 bases and 2 bases, there was a span of 19 bases.